These 4 T cell receptor beta chains originate from one sample sequenced in a study of metastatic and nonmetastatic thyroid tumors. MiXCR re-clonotyped the PCR reads for TCRdb. The table lists 20,000 to 25,000 clones, about 20% of them singletons. Not a single patient had been given any form of treatment at any point before undergoing thyroid surgery. The material sequenced was tumor tissue. These receptors all stem from a female donor with papillary thyroid cancer or a benign thyroid nodule (not recorded which). Some clones in this sample may be carry-over from other donors' samples.

A few counts support this clone. DNA of the CDR3: TGTGCCAGCAGTTACTCGCGGCTAGCGGCCGATCACGAACAAGAGACCCAGTACTTC. This sequence encodes CASSYSRLAADHEQETQYF. This chain connects TRBV6-2 or TRBV6-3 to TRBJ2-5; 7 bases are a match to TRBD2. CDR1 is MNHEY, CDR2 SVGEGT, per germline. The CDR3 has 19 amino acids. The J segment lost 2 bases and the V segment lost 0 bases, leaving 15 bases of the junction unmatched.

This clone showed up just a few times. The rearrangement links TRBV6-1 to TRBJ2-2; D possibly matches TRBD1 or TRBD2 (5 bases each). Germline V CDR1 and CDR2: MNHNS, SASEGT. V lost 8 bases, J lost 4 bases, and 14 bases lay in between. CDR3 length: 14 residues. CDR3 DNA sequence: TGTGCCAGCCGAAGGGACGGCGGCACCGGGGAGCTGTTTTTT. Translated, it gives CASRRDGGTGELFF.

This clone was observed a few times. The J gene is TRBJ1-2, the V gene TRBV24-1; 8 bases map to TRBD1. With V trimmed by 7 bases and J by 8 bases, 8 bases remained unmatched. This CDR3 spans 13 amino acids. Germline CDR1 and CDR2: KGHDR and SFDVKD. The DNA for the CDR3 is TGTGCCACCAGGGACAGGGAAAGTGTAGGCTACACCTTC. Residues: CATRDRESVGYTF.

Only a few counts were recorded for this clone. The CDR3 nucleotides read TGTGCCAGCAGGACGACAGGGACCGATGAGCAGTTCTTC. Encoded protein: CASRTTGTDEQFF. This chain links TRBV7-2 with TRBJ2-1; TRBD1 aligns across 7 bases. The CDR3 sequence is 13 residues long. The ends lost 6 bases at V and 8 bases at J; junction bases unmatched: 7. Germline V CDR1 and CDR2: SGHTA, FQGNSA.